Shown below are 3 T cell receptor beta chains from a single sample sequenced in a study of tumor and adjacent non-tumor tissue in lung cancer. TCRbeta libraries were built with three rounds of nested PCR, modified from ARM-PCR. TCRdb analysed the multiplex PCR reads with MiXCR anew, one entry per CDR3 protein. The table lists tens of thousands of distinct CDR3 sequences, 55% to 75% of them singletons. The template was RNA from unsorted bulk tissue. Sequencing used lung tumor tissue. All receptors derive from a man aged 50-60 years with non-small cell lung cancer.

About this clonotype itself: The junction differs from germline at one of its ends, possibly a read error. J is TRBJ2-1 and V is TRBV6-6; tentative D call: TRBD2 (6 bases). The CDR3 runs 12 residues. Germline assignment: CDR1 MNHNY and CDR2 SVGAGI (reference sequence). This CDR3 reads CASRAGRGEQSF. CDR3 coding DNA: TGTGCCAGCAGAGCAGGGCGGGGTGAGCAGTCCTTC.

A word on this clonotype: A single base separates this from a much larger clone, so it may be a read error. The chain combines TRBV4-1 with TRBJ2-3; D gene ambiguous. The germline gives CDR1 MGHRA, CDR2 YSYEKL. The CDR3 sequence is 15 residues long. Trimming shortened V by 1 base and J by 2 bases, and 10 bases separated the two germline ends. The DNA for the CDR3 is TGCGCCAGCAGCCAAGCTAGGCAGACCACAGATACGCAGTATTTT. It specifies CASSQARQTTDTQYF.

Points on this clonotype: Germline is not matched at one junction end, which may reflect a read error. V usage is TRBV11-2 and J usage is TRBJ1-1; D is ambiguous. The CDR3 loop spans 15 amino acids. The germline V gene encodes CDR1 SGHAT and CDR2 FQNNGV. The CDR3 loop is CASSFSSNLDAEAFF. CDR3 nucleotides: TGTGCCAGTAGCTTCTCGAGTAATTTAGACGCCGAAGCTTTCTTT.